This T cell receptor beta chain was sequenced in a study of vaccination and CD4 T cells after COVID-19. Study context: Comprising six males and four females, the convalescent participants counted two Hispanic individuals among them.

Sample time point: late sampling 161 to 241 days after vaccination in a few convalescent patients. Treatment denoted: roughly ten-day PBMC culture with coronavirus spike peptide pools or control peptides (ViraFEST assay). Concerning this clonotype itself: Its target is not known.

This CDR3 contains 18 residues. V gave up 10 bases and J gave up 6 bases; unmatched junction bases: 26. Germline CDR1 is WNHNN and CDR2 is SYGVQD (reference sequence). Cultured CD4+ T cell DNA underwent sequencing with the Oncomine TCR Beta short-read assay. TCRdb recomputed calls from the PCR reads with MiXCR, one row per CDR3 protein. The data show approximately 25,000 distinct CDR3 sequences, 28% seen once. This TCR came from a human donor who had recovered from COVID-19. J is TRBJ1-1 and V is TRBV10-1; 7 bases fit TRBD1. This sample comprised CD4+ T cells from blood, cultured in vitro, obtained about 7 months after SARS-CoV-2 vaccination. CDR3 DNA sequence: TGCGCCACACTATTATCCAGACAGGGAGGCGTGCGTTGGGCTGAAGCTTTCTTT. It encodes CATLLSRQGGVRWAEAFF.